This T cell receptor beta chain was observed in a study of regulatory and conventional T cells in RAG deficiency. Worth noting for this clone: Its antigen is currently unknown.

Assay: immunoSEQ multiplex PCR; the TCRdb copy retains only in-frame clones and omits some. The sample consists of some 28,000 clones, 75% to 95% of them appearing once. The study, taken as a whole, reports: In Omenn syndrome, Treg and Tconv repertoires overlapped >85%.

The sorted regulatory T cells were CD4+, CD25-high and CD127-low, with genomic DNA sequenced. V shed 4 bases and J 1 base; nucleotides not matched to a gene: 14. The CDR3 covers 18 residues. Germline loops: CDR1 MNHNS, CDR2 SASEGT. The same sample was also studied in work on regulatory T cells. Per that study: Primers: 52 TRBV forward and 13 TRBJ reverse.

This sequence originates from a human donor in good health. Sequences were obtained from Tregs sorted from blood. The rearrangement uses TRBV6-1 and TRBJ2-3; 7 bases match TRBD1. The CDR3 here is CASSGRDRALLGTDTQYF. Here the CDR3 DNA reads TGTGCCAGCAGTGGGAGAGACAGGGCCTTGCTGGGCACAGATACGCAGTATTTT.